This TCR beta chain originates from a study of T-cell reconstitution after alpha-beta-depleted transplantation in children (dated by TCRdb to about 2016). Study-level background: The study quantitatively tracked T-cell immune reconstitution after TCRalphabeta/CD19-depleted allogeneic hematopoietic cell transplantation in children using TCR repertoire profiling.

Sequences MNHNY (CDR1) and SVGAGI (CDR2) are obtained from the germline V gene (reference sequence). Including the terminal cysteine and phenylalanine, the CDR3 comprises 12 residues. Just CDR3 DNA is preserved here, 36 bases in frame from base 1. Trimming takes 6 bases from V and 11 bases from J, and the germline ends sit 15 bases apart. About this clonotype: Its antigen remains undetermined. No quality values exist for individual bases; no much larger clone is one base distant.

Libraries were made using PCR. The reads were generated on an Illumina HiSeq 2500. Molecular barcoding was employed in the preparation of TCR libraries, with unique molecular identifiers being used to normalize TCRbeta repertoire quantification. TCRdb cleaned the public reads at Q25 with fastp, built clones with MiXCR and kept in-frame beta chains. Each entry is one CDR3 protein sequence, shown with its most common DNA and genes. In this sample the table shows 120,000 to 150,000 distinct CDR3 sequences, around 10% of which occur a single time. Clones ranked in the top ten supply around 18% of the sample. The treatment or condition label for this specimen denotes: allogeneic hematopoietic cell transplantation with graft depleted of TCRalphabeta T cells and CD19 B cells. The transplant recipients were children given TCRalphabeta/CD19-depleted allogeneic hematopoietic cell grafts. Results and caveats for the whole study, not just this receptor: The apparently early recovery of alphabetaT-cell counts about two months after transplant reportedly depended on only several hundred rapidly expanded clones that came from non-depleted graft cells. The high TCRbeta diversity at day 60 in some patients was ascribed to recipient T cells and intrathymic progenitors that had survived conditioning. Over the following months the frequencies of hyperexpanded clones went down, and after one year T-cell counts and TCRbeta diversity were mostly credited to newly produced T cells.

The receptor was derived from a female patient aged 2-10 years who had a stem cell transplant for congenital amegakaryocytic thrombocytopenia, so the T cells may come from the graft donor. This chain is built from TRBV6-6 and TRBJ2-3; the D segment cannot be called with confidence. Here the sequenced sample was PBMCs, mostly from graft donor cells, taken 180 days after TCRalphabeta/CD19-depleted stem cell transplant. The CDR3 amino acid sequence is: CASSPERVKQYF. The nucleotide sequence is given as TGTGCCAGCAGCCCGGAAAGGGTAAAGCAGTATTTT.